These 25 T cell receptor beta chains were all obtained from the same sample, sequenced in a study of shared clonotypes between healthy human individuals. The method was immunoSEQ multiplex PCR; TCRdb's version includes in-frame clones alone and lacks a portion of them. The table records some 2,500,000 clones, 92% of them present only once. The sequencing input was naive CD4+ T cells from PBMCs. Subset described: CD45RA+ positively selected. These TCRs come from a man younger than 35 in good health. Some clones in this sample may be carry-over from other donors' samples.

The count of this clone is one. The chain combines TRBV19 with TRBJ2-1, with 7 bases lining up with TRBD2. There are 14 residues in the CDR3. V was clipped by 6 bases and J by 2 bases; unmatched bases: 4. Germline assignment: CDR1 LNHDA and CDR2 SQIVND (reference sequence). CDR3 protein: CASSGRQTYNEQFF. In DNA, the CDR3 is TGTGCCAGTAGCGGGAGGCAGACCTACAATGAGCAGTTCTTC.

The V and J genes are TRBV25-1 and TRBJ2-5, with D perhaps given as TRBD1 or TRBD2 (5 bases each). Trimming pared 3 bases from V and 0 bases from J, leaving 17 bases between. Per germline, CDR1 MGHDK and CDR2 SYGVNS. This CDR3 has 17 residues. The CDR3 is CASSDPRGASYQETQYF. The CDR3 DNA follows: TGTGCCAGCAGTGACCCCCGAGGGGCATCTTACCAAGAGACCCAGTACTTC. The variable domain in full, completed from reference TRBV25-1 and TRBJ2-5, reads EADIYQTPRYLVIGTGKKITLECSQTMGHDKMYWYQQDPGMELHLIHYSYGVNSTEKGDLSSESTVSRIRTEHFPLTLESARPSHTSQYLCASSDPRGASYQETQYFGPGTRLLVL.

This clone was observed a single time. This chain uses TRBV27 with TRBJ1-4; TRBD1 agrees at 7 bases. CDR1 is MNHEY and CDR2 is SMNVEV in the germline V gene (reference sequence). The ends lost 3 bases at V and 5 bases at J; junction bases unmatched: 3. The CDR3 extends over 14 amino acids. The CDR3 DNA reads TGTGCCAGCAGTTTGACAGGGCCCAATGAAAAACTGTTTTTT. It encodes CASSLTGPNEKLFF.

The V call is TRBV7-8, the J call TRBJ1-3; 9 bases are a match to TRBD1. Germline V gene sequence: CDR1 SGHVS, CDR2 FQNEAQ. The CDR3 contains 14 residues. V lost 5 bases, J lost 4 bases, and 3 bases stayed unmatched. The CDR3 spells CASSNGQGGNTIYF. The CDR3 nucleotides read TGTGCCAGCAGCAACGGACAGGGGGGAAACACCATATATTTT.

The chain employs TRBV30 and TRBJ1-4; TRBD1 might be the D (5 bases). V was trimmed by 2 bases and J by 6 bases, leaving 10 bases between them. Germline assignment: CDR1 GTSNPN and CDR2 SVGIG (reference sequence). This CDR3 spans 13 amino acids. This CDR3 reads CAWSLGGDEKLFF. The CDR3, as DNA: TGTGCCTGGAGTTTAGGAGGGGATGAAAAACTGTTTTTT.

The chain is built from TRBV6-5 and TRBJ2-7, with TRBD1 identical over 10 bases. The junction had 7 bases not matched to a gene; V was cut back by 5 bases and J by 6 bases. This CDR3 contains 14 residues. Germline CDR1 MNHEY, CDR2 SVGAGI. This CDR3 reads CASSRGGQGLEQYF. Here the CDR3 DNA reads TGTGCCAGCAGTCGAGGGGGACAGGGGCTCGAGCAGTACTTC.

The chain couples TRBV10-3 to TRBJ2-5; D is possibly TRBD1 or TRBD2 (5 bases each). Trimming shortened V by 6 bases and J by 7 bases, and 12 bases separated the two germline ends. Germline V gene data show CDR1 as ENHRY and CDR2 as SYGVKD. CDR3 length: 12 residues. The CDR3 DNA reads as TGTGCCATCAGAGAGGGCCAGGGGACCCAGTACTTC. Protein sequence: CAIREGQGTQYF.

This chain connects TRBV28 to TRBJ1-3, with TRBD1 matching over 8 bases. This CDR3 has 15 residues. Trimming removed 7 bases from V and 4 bases from J; junction bases left unmatched: 9. Germline V gene data show CDR1 as MDHEN and CDR2 as SYDVKM. The CDR3 loop reads CASTTTGGFGNTIYF. In DNA, the CDR3 is TGTGCCAGCACCACTACAGGGGGGTTCGGAAACACCATATATTTT.

This chain uses TRBV7-8 with TRBJ2-2; D may match TRBD1 or TRBD2 (7 bases each). The CDR3 covers 19 residues. V lost 0 bases and J 4 bases, leaving 21 bases between the germline ends. The germline V gene encodes CDR1 SGHVS and CDR2 FQNEAQ. The CDR3 here is CASSLAPGGRGRGTGELFF. The CDR3, as DNA: TGTGCCAGCAGCTTAGCCCCAGGTGGGAGGGGGCGCGGCACCGGGGAGCTGTTTTTT.

This rearrangement joins TRBV2 to TRBJ2-1; D unclear. Trimming took off 6 bases at V and 3 bases at J, with 18 bases between the two ends. The CDR3 is 16 amino acids. Germline CDR1 SNHLY, CDR2 FYNNEI. The CDR3 sequence: CASSNQRPSNYNEQFF. The CDR3 DNA reads TGTGCCAGCAGCAACCAGAGGCCTAGTAACTACAATGAGCAGTTCTTC.

The rearrangement uses TRBV18 and TRBJ2-7; D tentatively reads TRBD1 or TRBD2 (5 bases each). The CDR3 runs to 15 residues. Trimming shortened V by 3 bases and J by 1 base, and 13 bases separated the two germline ends. Germline V lookup: CDR1 KGHSH, CDR2 LQKENI. DNA of the CDR3: TGTGCCAGCTCACCGTACCGGGACCCGTCCTACGAGCAGTACTTC. Protein product: CASSPYRDPSYEQYF.

This clone was picked up one time. The V gene is TRBV4-1, the J gene TRBJ1-2, with TRBD1 matching over 8 bases. The CDR3 totals 15 residues. Germline V gene lookup returns CDR1 MGHRA and CDR2 YSYEKL. Unmatched junction bases numbered 3, after V lost 0 bases and J lost 3 bases. The CDR3 DNA follows: TGCGCCAGCAGCCAAGATAGGACAGGGTACTATGGCTACACCTTC. It encodes CASSQDRTGYYGYTF.

CDR3 sequence: CASSLAAGGPQHF. CDR3 nucleotides: TGTGCCAGCAGCTTAGCCGCGGGGGGGCCCCAGCATTTT. V gene TRBV7-6 combines with J gene TRBJ1-5; D possibly corresponds to TRBD1 (5 bases). This CDR3 region has 13 residues. From germline, CDR1 is SGHVS and CDR2 FNYEAQ. V was cut by 0 bases and J by 9 bases, with 9 bases left in between.

The J gene is TRBJ2-2, the V gene TRBV5-1; 12 nucleotides line up with TRBD2. Germline V gene sequence: CDR1 SGHRS, CDR2 YFSETQ. V trimming: 4 bases; J trimming: 8 bases; junction bases outside the gene matches: 12. CDR3 length: 17 residues. The CDR3 nucleotides are TGCGCCAGCAGCACCCAGGGGGGACTAGCGGGCTCAGGGGAGCTGTTTTTT. Protein sequence: CASSTQGGLAGSGELFF.

CDR3 DNA sequence: TGTGCCAGCACCAGCCTGAGGGGTTATAATTCACCCCTCCACTTT. This gives the protein CASTSLRGYNSPLHF. The chain links TRBV28 to TRBJ1-6, with TRBD1 as a possible D gene (5 bases). There are 15 residues in the CDR3. Trimming pared 7 bases from V and 4 bases from J, leaving 14 bases between. CDR1 and CDR2 (germline): MDHEN, SYDVKM.

This clone was counted once. The gene calls are TRBV9 and TRBJ1-4, with D hard to call. CDR1 is SGDLS, CDR2 YYNGEE, per germline. V was shortened by 4 bases and J by 7 bases, with 14 bases between the two germline ends. This CDR3 is built from 14 residues. In DNA form, the CDR3 reads TGTGCCAGCAGCCCGACGGACTCCAGTGAAAAACTGTTTTTT. Amino acid sequence: CASSPTDSSEKLFF.

The V gene is TRBV18, the J gene TRBJ2-7; 11 bases line up with TRBD1. V gave up 3 bases and J gave up 5 bases; unmatched junction bases: 3. Germline V gene lookup returns CDR1 KGHSH and CDR2 LQKENI. The CDR3 length is 14 residues. In nucleotides, the CDR3 is TGTGCCAGCTCACCCCGGGGACAGGGGGACGAGCAGTACTTC. This translates into CASSPRGQGDEQYF. Based on the CDR3 plus reference TRBV18 and TRBJ2-7, the full variable domain is NAGVMQNPRHLVRRRGQEARLRCSPMKGHSHVYWYRQLPEEGLKFMVYLQKENIIDESGMPKERFSAEFPKEGPSILRIQQVVRGDSAAYFCASSPRGQGDEQYFGPGTRLTVT.

The chain links TRBV4-3 to TRBJ2-2; 7 bases match TRBD1. Germline loops: CDR1 LGHNA, CDR2 YSLEER. Trimming took 4 bases from V and 1 from J; bases not matched to a gene: 12. The CDR3 length is 18 residues. The CDR3 spells CASSLGPPTGKNTGELFF. The CDR3 nucleotides read TGCGCCAGCAGCCTCGGACCCCCGACAGGGAAGAACACCGGGGAGCTGTTTTTT.

The chain is built from TRBV11-1 and TRBJ1-1; 7 positions agree with TRBD1. The germline CDR1 and CDR2 sequences are SGHAT and FQDESV (reference sequence). The CDR3 consists of 15 residues. With 6 bases clipped from V and 1 base from J, the junction kept 8 bases outside the gene matches. CDR3 coding DNA: TGTGCCAGCAGGACCTTTGCAGGGGGGAACACTGAAGCTTTCTTT. Protein: CASRTFAGGNTEAFF.

In regard to this clone: The sample carries other DNA sequences with the same CDR3. V is TRBV9 and J is TRBJ2-1, with D perhaps matching TRBD2 (6 bases). The CDR3 contains 15 residues. Germline CDR1 is SGDLS and CDR2 is YYNGEE. Trimming left V 0 bases short and J 2 bases short, with 9 bases between. The CDR3 coding sequence is TGTGCCAGCAGCGTAGATGGCGGGACCTACAATGAGCAGTTCTTC. This codes for CASSVDGGTYNEQFF. Full variable domain (rest looked up from reference TRBV9 and TRBJ2-1): DSGVTQTPKHLITATGQRVTLRCSPRSGDLSVYWYQQSLDQGLQFLIQYYNGEERAKGNILERFSAQQFPDLHSELNLSSLELGDSALYFCASSVDGGTYNEQFFGPGTRLTVL.

This clone was recorded a few times. The chain links TRBV10-1 to TRBJ1-4; no definite D call. Germline V CDR1 and CDR2: WNHNN, SYGVQD (reference sequence). The CDR3 is 8 amino acids. Trimming shortened V by 10 bases and J by 11 bases, and 5 bases separated the two germline ends. The CDR3 sequence: CATFKLFF. The CDR3 coding sequence is TGCGCCACCTTCAAACTGTTTTTT.

A note on this clone: Other DNA variants within this sample encode the same CDR3. The chain combines TRBV2 with TRBJ2-1; D might be TRBD2 (6 bases). This CDR3 spans 12 amino acids. CDR1 and CDR2 (germline): SNHLY, FYNNEI. Trimming removed 3 bases at V and 10 bases at J, with 10 bases between. The CDR3 is CASSDRGNEQFF. CDR3 bases: TGTGCCAGCAGTGATCGGGGGAACGAGCAGTTCTTC.

The chain links TRBV28 to TRBJ2-3; TRBD1 is a possible D gene (6 bases). The CDR3 consists of 17 residues. V was cut by 3 bases and J by 3 bases, with 19 bases left in between. Germline CDR1 and CDR2: MDHEN and SYDVKM. The CDR3 DNA sequence: TGTGCCAGCAGTTTCACAGGGAGAAGGTGGGGAACAGATACGCAGTATTTT. As protein: CASSFTGRRWGTDTQYF.

The chain employs TRBV5-4 and TRBJ2-2, with TRBD2 as a possible D gene (5 bases). V lost 1 base to trimming and J lost 2 bases, with 12 bases between them. Germline CDR1 and CDR2: SGHNT and YYREEE (reference sequence). The CDR3 contains 16 residues. CDR3 coding DNA: TGTGCCAGCAGCTTGTCCCGAGGGAGTAACACCGGGGAGCTGTTTTTT. Encoded protein: CASSLSRGSNTGELFF.

The chain employs TRBV6-5 and TRBJ2-7, with D perhaps matching TRBD1 or TRBD2 (5 bases each). This CDR3 spans 12 amino acids. The germline CDR1 and CDR2 sequences are MNHEY and SVGAGI. Trimming cost V 6 bases and J 3 bases, with 9 bases left between them. The CDR3 here is CASRGVNYEQYF. Written as DNA, the CDR3 is TGTGCCAGCAGGGGGGTAAACTACGAGCAGTACTTC.